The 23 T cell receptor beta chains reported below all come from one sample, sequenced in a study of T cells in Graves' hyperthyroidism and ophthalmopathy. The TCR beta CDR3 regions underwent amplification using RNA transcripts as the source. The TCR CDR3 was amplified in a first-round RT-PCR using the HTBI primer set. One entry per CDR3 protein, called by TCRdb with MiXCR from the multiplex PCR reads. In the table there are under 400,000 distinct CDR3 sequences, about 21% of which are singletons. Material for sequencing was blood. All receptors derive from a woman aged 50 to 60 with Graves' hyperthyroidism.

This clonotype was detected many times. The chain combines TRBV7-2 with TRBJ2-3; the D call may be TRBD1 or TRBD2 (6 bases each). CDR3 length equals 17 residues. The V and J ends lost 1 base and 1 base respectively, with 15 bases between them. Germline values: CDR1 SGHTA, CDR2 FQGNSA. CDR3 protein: CASSLEYRRGGTDTQYF. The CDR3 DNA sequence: TGTGCCAGCAGCTTAGAGTATCGGAGGGGGGGCACAGATACGCAGTATTTT.

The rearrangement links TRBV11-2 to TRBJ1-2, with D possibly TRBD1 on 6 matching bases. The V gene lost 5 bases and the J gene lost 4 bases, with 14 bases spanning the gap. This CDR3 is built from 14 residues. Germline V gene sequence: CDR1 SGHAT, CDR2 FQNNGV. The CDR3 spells CASSKGQGGYGYTF. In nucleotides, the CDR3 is TGTGCCAGCAGCAAGGGACAAGGAGGCTATGGCTACACCTTC.

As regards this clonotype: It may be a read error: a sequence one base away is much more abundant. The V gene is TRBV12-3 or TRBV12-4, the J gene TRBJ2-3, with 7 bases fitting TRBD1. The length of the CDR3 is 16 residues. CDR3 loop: CASSWDSYSRTDTQCF. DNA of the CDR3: TGTGCCAGCAGTTGGGACAGCTACTCCCGCACAGATACGCAGTGTTTT.

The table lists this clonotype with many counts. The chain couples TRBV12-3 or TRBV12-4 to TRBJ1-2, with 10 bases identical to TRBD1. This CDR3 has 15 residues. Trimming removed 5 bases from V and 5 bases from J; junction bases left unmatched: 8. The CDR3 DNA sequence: TGTGCCAGCAGTGACAGGGGGCTGGTTGGGTATGGCTACACCTTC. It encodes CASSDRGLVGYGYTF.

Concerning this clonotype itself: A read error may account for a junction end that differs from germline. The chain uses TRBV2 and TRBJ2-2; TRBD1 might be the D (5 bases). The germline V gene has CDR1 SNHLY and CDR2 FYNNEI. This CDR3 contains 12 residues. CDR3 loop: CASSPGIGELFF. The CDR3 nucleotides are TGCGCCAGCAGTCCAGGGATCGGGGAGCTGTTTTTT.

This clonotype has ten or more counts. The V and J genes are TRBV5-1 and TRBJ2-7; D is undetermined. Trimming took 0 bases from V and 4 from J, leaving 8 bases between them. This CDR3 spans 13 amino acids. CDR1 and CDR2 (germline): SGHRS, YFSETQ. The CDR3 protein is CASSLGGVYEQYF. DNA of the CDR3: TGCGCCAGCAGCTTGGGAGGCGTTTACGAGCAGTACTTC.

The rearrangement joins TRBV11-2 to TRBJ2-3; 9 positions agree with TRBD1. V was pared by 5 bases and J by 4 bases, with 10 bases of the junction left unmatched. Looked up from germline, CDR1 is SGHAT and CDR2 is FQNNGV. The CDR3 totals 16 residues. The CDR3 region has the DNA TGTGCCAGCAGCCAAACCGGGACAGGGTATCCAGATACGCAGTATTTT. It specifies CASSQTGTGYPDTQYF.

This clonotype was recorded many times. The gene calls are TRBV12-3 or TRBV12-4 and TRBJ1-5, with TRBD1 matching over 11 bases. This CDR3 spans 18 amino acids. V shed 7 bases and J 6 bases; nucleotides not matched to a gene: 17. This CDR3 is CASNYHGPGTGGFQPQHF. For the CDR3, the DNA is TGTGCCAGCAACTATCATGGGCCAGGGACAGGGGGTTTTCAGCCCCAGCATTTT.

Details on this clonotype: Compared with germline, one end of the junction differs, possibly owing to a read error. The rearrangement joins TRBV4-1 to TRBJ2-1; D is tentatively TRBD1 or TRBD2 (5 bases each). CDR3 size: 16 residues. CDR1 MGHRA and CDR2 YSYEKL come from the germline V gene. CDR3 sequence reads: CASSQEGMSSHNEQFF. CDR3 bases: TGTGCCAGCAGCCAAGAGGGGATGAGCTCCCACAATGAGCAGTTCTTC.

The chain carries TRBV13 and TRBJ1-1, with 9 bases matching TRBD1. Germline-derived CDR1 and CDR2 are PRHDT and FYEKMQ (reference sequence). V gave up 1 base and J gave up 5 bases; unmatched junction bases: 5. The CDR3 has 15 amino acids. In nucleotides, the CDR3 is TGTGCCAGCAGCTTAGACAGGGGGCTTGATACTGAAGCTTTCTTT. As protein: CASSLDRGLDTEAFF. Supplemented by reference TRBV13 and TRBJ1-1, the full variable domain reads AAGVIQSPRHLIKEKRETATLKCYPIPRHDTVYWYQQGPGQDPQFLISFYEKMQSDKGSIPDRFSAQQFSDYHSELNMSSLELGDSALYFCASSLDRGLDTEAFFGQGTRLTVV.

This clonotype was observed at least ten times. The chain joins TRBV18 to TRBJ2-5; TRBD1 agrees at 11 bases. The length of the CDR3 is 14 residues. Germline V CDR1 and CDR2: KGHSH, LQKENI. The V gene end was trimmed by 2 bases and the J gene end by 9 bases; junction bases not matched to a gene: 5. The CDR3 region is CASSPTPGQGAQYF. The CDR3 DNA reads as TGTGCCAGCTCACCAACCCCGGGACAGGGGGCCCAGTACTTC.

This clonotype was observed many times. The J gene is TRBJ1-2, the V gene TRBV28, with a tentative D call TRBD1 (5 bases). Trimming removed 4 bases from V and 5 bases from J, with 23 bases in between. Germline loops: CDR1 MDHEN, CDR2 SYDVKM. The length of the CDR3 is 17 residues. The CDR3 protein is CASSSGSLRGSGYGYTF. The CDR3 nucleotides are TGTGCCAGCAGTTCAGGATCCCTTCGGGGTTCAGGGTATGGCTACACCTTC.

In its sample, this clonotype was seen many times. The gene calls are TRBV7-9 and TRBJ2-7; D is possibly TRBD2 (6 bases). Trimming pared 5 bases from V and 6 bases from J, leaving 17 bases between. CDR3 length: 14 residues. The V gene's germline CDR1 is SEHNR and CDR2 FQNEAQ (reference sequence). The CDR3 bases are TGTGCCAGCAGCCCAACCGCGGGGAGGCTCGAGCAGTACTTC. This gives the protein CASSPTAGRLEQYF.

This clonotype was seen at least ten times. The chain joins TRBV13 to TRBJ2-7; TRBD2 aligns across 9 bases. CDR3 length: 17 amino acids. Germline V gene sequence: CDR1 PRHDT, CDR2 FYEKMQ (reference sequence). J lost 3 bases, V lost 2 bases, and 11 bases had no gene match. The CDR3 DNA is TGTGCCAGCAGCTTACGTCTAGCGGGATTACAGGGCTACGAGCAGTACTTC. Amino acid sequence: CASSLRLAGLQGYEQYF.

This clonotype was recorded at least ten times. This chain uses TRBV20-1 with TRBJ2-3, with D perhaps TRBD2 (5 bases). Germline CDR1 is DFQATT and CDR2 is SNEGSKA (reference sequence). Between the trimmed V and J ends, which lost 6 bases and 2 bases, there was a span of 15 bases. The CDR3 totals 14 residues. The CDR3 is CSASLSAHTDTQYF. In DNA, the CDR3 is TGCAGTGCCTCCCTTAGCGCACACACAGATACGCAGTATTTT.

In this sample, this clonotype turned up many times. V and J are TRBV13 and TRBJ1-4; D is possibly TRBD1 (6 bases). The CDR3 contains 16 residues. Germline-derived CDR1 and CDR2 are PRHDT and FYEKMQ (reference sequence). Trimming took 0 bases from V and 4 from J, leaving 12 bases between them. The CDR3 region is CASSLGLDSYNEKLFF. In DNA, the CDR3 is TGTGCCAGCAGCTTAGGCCTGGACAGTTATAATGAAAAACTGTTTTTT.

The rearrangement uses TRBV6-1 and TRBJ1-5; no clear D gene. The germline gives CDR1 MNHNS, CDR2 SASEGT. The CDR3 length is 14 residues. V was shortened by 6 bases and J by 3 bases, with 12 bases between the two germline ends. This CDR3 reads CASSQQSPNQPQHF. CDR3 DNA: TGTGCCAGCAGCCAACAGTCCCCCAATCAGCCCCAGCATTTT.

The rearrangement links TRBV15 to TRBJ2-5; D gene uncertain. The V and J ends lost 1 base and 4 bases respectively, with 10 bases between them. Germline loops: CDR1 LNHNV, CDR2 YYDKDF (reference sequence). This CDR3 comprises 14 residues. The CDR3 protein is CATSRVLDGETQYF. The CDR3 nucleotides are TGTGCCACCAGCAGAGTGCTAGATGGAGAGACCCAGTACTTC.

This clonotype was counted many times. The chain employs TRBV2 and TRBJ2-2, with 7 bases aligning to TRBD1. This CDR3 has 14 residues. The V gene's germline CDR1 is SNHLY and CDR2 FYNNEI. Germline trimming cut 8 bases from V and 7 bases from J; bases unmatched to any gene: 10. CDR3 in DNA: TGTGCCAGCCAACCGACAGGGCAAGGCGGGGAGCTGTTTTTT. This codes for CASQPTGQGGELFF. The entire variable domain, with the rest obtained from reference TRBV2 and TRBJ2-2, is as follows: EPEVTQTPSHQVTQMGQEVILRCVPISNHLYFYWYRQILGQKVEFLVSFYNNEISEKSEIFDDQFSVERPDGSNFTLKIRSTKLEDSAMYFCASQPTGQGGELFFGEGSRLTVL.

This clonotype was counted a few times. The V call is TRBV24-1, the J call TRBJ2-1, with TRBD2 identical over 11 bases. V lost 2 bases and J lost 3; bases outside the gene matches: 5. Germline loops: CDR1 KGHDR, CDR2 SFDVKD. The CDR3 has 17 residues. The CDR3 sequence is CATSDSSGLADYNEQFF. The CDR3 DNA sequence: TGTGCCACCAGTGATTCATCGGGACTAGCGGACTACAATGAGCAGTTCTTC.

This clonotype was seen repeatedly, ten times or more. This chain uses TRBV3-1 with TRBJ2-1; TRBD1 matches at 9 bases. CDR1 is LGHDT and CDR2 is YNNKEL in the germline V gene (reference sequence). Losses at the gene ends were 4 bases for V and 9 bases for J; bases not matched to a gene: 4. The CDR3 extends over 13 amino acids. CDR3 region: CASSLSDRGEQFF. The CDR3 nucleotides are TGTGCCAGCAGCCTGTCGGACAGGGGTGAGCAGTTCTTC.

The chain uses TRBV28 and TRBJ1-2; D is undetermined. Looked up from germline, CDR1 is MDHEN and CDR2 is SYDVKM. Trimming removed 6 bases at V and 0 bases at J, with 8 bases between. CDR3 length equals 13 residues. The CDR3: CASSAPPNYGYTF. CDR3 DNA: TGTGCCAGCAGCGCTCCTCCTAACTATGGCTACACCTTC.

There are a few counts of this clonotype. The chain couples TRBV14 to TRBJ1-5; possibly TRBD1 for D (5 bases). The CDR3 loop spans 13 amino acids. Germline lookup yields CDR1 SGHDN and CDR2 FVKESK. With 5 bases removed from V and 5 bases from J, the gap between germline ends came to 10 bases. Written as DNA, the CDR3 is TGTGCCAGCAGCTCGCAGGGTGATCAGCCCCAGCATTTT. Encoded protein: CASSSQGDQPQHF. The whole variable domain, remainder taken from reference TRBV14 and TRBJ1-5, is EAGVTQFPSHSVIEKGQTVTLRCDPISGHDNLYWYRRVMGKEIKFLLHFVKESKQDESGMPNNRFLAERTGGTYSTLKVQPAELEDSGVYFCASSSQGDQPQHFGDGTRLSIL.